This record concerns one T cell receptor beta chain sequence. Its specificity is not known. TCRdb's table, derived via immunoSEQ multiplex PCR, lists solely in-frame clones and lacks some. The data contain 360,000 or so clones, around 87% of them singletons. This entry is derived from a study of Ad26.COV2.S vaccination and SARS-CoV-2 variants. Study-level information: Administration of Ad26.COV2.S was intramuscular, either once or twice 56 days apart.

This CDR3 is built from 16 residues. Trimming cost V 1 base and J 1 base, with 11 bases left between them. CDR1 is SGDLS and CDR2 is YYNGEE in the germline V gene. Treatment of the sample: over 15 received Ad26.COV2.S at low or high dose, single or two shots; roughly five received placebo; per-sample allocation not given. Samples came from day 63 after the first vaccine or placebo injection. The study, taken as a whole, reports: Substantial breadth was reported for post-vaccination spike-specific CD8+ and CD4+ T cells.

V is TRBV9 and J is TRBJ2-2; no clear D. The origin of this receptor is a person between 18 and 65 years old who received the Ad26.COV2.S COVID-19 vaccine or a placebo. This specimen consisted of peripheral blood, obtained in a trial of Ad26.COV2.S vaccine versus placebo. In nucleotides, the CDR3 is TGTGCCAGCAGCGTAAATACCGGCGGGAACACCGGGGAGCTGTTTTTT. Protein product: CASSVNTGGNTGELFF.